This T cell receptor (beta chain) was found in a study of identical twins. Study results and caveats: The abundant beta clonotypes from cord blood had fewer insertions, and memory repertoires had none of this.

Remarks on this clonotype: As yet, its antigen is unknown.

Template switching, a step in the protocol, added a universal primer site, and cDNA carried unique molecular identifiers. TCRdb re-derived calls from the 5' RACE reads in MiXCR, one entry per CDR3 protein. The table includes about 240,000 distinct CDR3 sequences, 10% detected once. The V end was cut by 6 bases, the J end by 0 bases, with 9 bases between. The germline gives CDR1 SNHLY, CDR2 FYNNEI. There are 15 residues in the CDR3. This sequence was found in a man in his forties or fifties in good health. The chain joins TRBV2 to TRBJ2-6, with no clear D. Sequences were obtained from memory T cells sorted from blood. CDR3 amino acids: CASRVESSGANVLTF. CDR3 nucleotides: TGTGCCAGCAGAGTAGAAAGCTCTGGGGCCAACGTCCTGACTTTC.